This TCR beta chain was recovered during a study of human T cells and chemical hapten exposure. Overall study context: 2% DPC applied to a roughly 2 cm by roughly 2 cm arm area sensitized donors.

MiXCR was run by TCRdb on the RACE reads, yielding one entry per CDR3 protein. The table has tens of thousands of distinct CDR3 sequences, approximately 9.7% seen once; the top ten hold roughly a tenth. The CDR3 is 19 residues long. The V and J ends lost 1 base and 3 bases, in that order; junction bases with no gene match: 16. CDR1 is KGHSH, CDR2 LQKENI, per germline. Regarding time point: pre-sensitization, week 0. Documented treatment: therapeutic diphenylcyclopropenone sensitization with weekly scalp DPC. From whole blood left unfractionated, total RNA was extracted. This chain links TRBV18 with TRBJ2-3, with 7 bases fitting TRBD2. The receptor's source is a woman in her twenties or thirties with alopecia areata. Some clones in this sample may be carry-over from other donors' samples. The source was whole blood, collected in connection with sensitization to the hapten diphenylcyclopropenone (DPC). The CDR3 region is CASSPLAVPTSAGTDTQYF. In nucleotides, the CDR3 is TGTGCCAGCTCACCACTAGCGGTCCCAACTTCAGCGGGGACAGATACGCAGTATTTT.